This TCR beta chain derives from a study of OX40 agonist ivuxolimab in advanced cancers. Assay: immunoSEQ multiplex PCR; the TCRdb copy retains only in-frame clones and omits some. Of more than 30,000 clones listed, around 87% were seen once; the top ten hold roughly 25%. Remarks on this clone: Its specificity is unknown.

This CDR3 has 13 amino acids. The germline V and J ends were trimmed by 3 bases and 4 bases, with 7 bases remaining between them. The germline V gene has CDR1 KGHSH and CDR2 LQKENI. Regarding the study as a whole: Certain nonresponders additionally had low normalized T-cell clonal expansion.

This material consisted of CD4+ or CD8+ T cells sorted from blood, taken in a trial of the OX40 agonist ivuxolimab. J is TRBJ1-5 and V is TRBV18, with a possible D match to TRBD1 (5 bases). This TCR came from an adult with an advanced solid tumor such as melanoma, head and neck, liver or kidney cancer. The CDR3 sequence: CASSPDRNQPQHF. In DNA form, the CDR3 reads TGTGCCAGCTCACCCGACAGAAATCAGCCCCAGCATTTT.